This T cell receptor (beta chain) comes out of a study of liver allograft versus peripheral blood T cells. Overall study context: Transplanted-liver T cell receptor repertoires were compared with recipients' peripheral blood repertoires. Study-wide findings and caveats: Repertoires of T cell receptors that resided inside liver allografts reportedly differed from those in peripheral blood.

Each CDR3 protein gets one entry after TCRdb re-called the reads with MiXCR. Among 8,500 to 10,000 distinct CDR3 sequences, 25% to 30% were seen once, and the ten largest hold over 6.5%. This clonotype was observed a single time. Its specificity is not known. The sequence came from a human patient who had a liver transplant. Some of the T cells might come from the graft donor.

In DNA form, the CDR3 reads TGTGCCAGCAGTTTAGGGAGGGCCGGGGCGGAGACCCAGTACTTC. This gives the protein CASSLGRAGAETQYF. J is TRBJ2-5 and V is TRBV27; 7 positions agree with TRBD2. The V gene's germline CDR1 is MNHEY and CDR2 SMNVEV (reference sequence). Trimming cost V 2 bases and J 5 bases; bases outside gene matches: 8. CDR3 size: 15 residues.